This T cell receptor (beta chain) stems from a study of blood T cells in healthy people across ages. Study-wide findings and caveats: A strong correlation between TCR beta diversity and naive T cell percentage was seen.

Peripheral blood from each donor was collected in a volume of about 9.9 milliliters. Total RNA was isolated from each sample in quantities of at least 6 micrograms. The second PCR ran about 6 to 12 cycles with a sample-barcoded 5' primer and J-beta primers. Any given sample supplied a minimum of 2.5 million CDR3-containing paired-end reads. TCRdb re-analysed the 5' RACE reads in MiXCR, keeping a single row per CDR3 protein. The sample has 600,000 or so distinct CDR3 sequences; around 48% are singletons. Germline values: CDR1 SGDLS, CDR2 YYNGEE. This CDR3 spans 16 amino acids. Points on this clonotype: Its matching antigen is unknown.

The sample consisted of blood. The sequence derives from an older man in good health. This chain joins TRBV9 and TRBJ2-5, with D unclear. The end of the DNA is better explained by TRBJ2-7, so the J call may be wrong. For the CDR3, the DNA is TGTGCCAGCAGCGTTGAACCGGCTACAGTCATTGACGAGCAGTACTTC. Amino acid sequence: CASSVEPATVIDEQYF.